The present T cell receptor (beta chain) was sequenced within a study of CD4 T cells in relation to SARS-CoV-2 and coronaviruses. Unexposed donor CD4+ T cells date from about 2011-2019, before the COVID-19 pandemic. After 10 to 11 days of culture, CD4+ T cells were isolated. Unexposed-donor CD4+ T cells were probed with SARS-CoV-2 S/N and four cold-coronavirus spikes, cells permitting. PBMCs were plated at two million per well in IL-2-containing medium. Measured with immunoSEQ multiplex PCR; TCRdb has only the in-frame clones, and not every one. The table records about 22,000 clones, about 70% of them present only once. The CDR3 loop spans 13 amino acids. Per the germline V gene, CDR1 is SGHTA and CDR2 is FQGNSA. Trimming shortened V by 1 base and J by 4 bases, and 6 bases separated the two germline ends. A note on this clone: No antigen is known for it.

The chain combines TRBV7-2 with TRBJ2-3; tentatively, D is TRBD2 (5 bases). This TCR came from a human donor in good health. What was sequenced was CD4+ T cells from PBMCs, cultured in vitro. The CDR3 reads CASSLEGADTQYF. The CDR3, as DNA: TGTGCCAGCAGCTTAGAGGGAGCAGATACGCAGTATTTT.